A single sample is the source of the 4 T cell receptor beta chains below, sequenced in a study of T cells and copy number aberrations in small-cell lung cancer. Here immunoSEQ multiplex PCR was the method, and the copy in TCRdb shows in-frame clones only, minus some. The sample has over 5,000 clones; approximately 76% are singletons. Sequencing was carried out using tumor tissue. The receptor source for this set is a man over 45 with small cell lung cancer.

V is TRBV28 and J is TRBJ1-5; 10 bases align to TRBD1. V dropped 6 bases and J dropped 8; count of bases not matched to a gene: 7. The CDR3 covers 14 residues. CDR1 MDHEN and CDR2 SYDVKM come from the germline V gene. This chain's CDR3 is CASSPGTGEEPQHF. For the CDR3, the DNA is TGTGCCAGCAGCCCCGGGACAGGGGAGGAGCCCCAGCATTTT.

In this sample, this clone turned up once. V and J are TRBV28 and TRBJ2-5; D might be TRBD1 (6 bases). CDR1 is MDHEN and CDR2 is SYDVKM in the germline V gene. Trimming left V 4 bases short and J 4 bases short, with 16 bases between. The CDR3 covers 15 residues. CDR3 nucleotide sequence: TGTGCCAGCAGTTCCATCTCAGGGGCGGCAGAGACCCAGTACTTC. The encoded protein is CASSSISGAAETQYF.

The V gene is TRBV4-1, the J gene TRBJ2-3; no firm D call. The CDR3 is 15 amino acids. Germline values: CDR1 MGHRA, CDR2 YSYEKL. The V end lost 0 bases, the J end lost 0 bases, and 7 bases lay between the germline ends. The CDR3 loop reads CASSQDPVSTDTQYF. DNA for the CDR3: TGCGCCAGCAGCCAAGATCCAGTCAGCACAGATACGCAGTATTTT.

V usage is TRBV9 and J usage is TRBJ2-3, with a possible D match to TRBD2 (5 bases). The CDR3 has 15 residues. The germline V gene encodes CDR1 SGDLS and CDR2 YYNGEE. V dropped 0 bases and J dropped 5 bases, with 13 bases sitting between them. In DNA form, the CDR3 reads TGTGCCAGCAGCGTAGAGTCTGTCGGAGGAGATACGCAGTATTTT. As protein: CASSVESVGGDTQYF.